These T cell receptor beta chains were read from a single sample in a study of blood T cell repertoires in COVID-19. TCRdb's table, derived via immunoSEQ multiplex PCR, lists solely in-frame clones and lacks some. The sample has about 170,000 clones; around 84% are singletons. Input material: peripheral blood. Receptor source: a human donor with acute or convalescent COVID-19. The donor label of this sample is uncertain. Both conserved end residues are part of each CDR3. A D gene is named only where the DNA matches it firmly. A row's size may be missing; if present it is once, few, many or a size class.

abundance	len	j_gene	d_gene	v_gene	CDR3nt	CDR3aa
.	15	TRBJ1-2	TRBD1	TRBV6-2/TRBV6-3	TGTGCCAGCAGTTCGACAGGGGCCTTTCACTATGGCTACACCTTC	CASSSTGAFHYGYTF
.	14	TRBJ1-6	.	TRBV18	TGTGCCAGCTCCTCGAGCTCCTATAATTCACCCCTCCACTTT	CASSSSSYNSPLHF
.	13	TRBJ2-7	TRBD2	TRBV5-6	TGTGCCAGCAGCTCTGGGACTATCTACGAGCAGTACTTC	CASSSGTIYEQYF
.	19	TRBJ2-6	.	TRBV11-2	TGTGCCAGCAGCTACCTGGGTGAGGGCCTAACCTCTGGGGCCAACGTCCTGACTTTC	CASSYLGEGLTSGANVLTF
.	15	TRBJ2-6	.	TRBV11-2	TGTGCCAGCAGCAAAGCGGGCTCTGGGGCCAACGTCCTGACTTTC	CASSKAGSGANVLTF
.	15	TRBJ2-3	TRBD2	TRBV7-2	TGTGCCAGCAGCCCTTGGACTAGCGGAACAGATACGCAGTATTTT	CASSPWTSGTDTQYF
few	15	TRBJ2-2	.	TRBV6-4	TGTGCCAGCAATATTGAGGTCGACCTCACCGGGGAGCTGTTTTTT	CASNIEVDLTGELFF
.	16	TRBJ1-4	TRBD1	TRBV18	TGTGCCAGCTCACCACCCAACAGGGGAGAGAATGAAAAACTGTTTTTT	CASSPPNRGENEKLFF
.	15	TRBJ1-2	TRBD1	TRBV5-6	TGTGCCAGCAGCCCCGGGGACAGCCCTTCCTATGGCTACACCTTC	CASSPGDSPSYGYTF
.	14	TRBJ1-2	.	TRBV5-1	TGCGCCAGCAGCCCCCGGGACACTAACTATGGCTACACCTTT	CASSPRDTNYGYTF
.	17	TRBJ2-6	.	TRBV4-1	TGCGCCAGCAGCCCGAGACACGAGAGCTCTGGGGCCAACGTCCTGACTTTC	CASSPRHESSGANVLTF
.	13	TRBJ2-5	.	TRBV24-1	TGTGCCACCAGTGACCCAGCCCTAGGGACCCAGTACTTC	CATSDPALGTQYF
few	14	TRBJ2-3	.	TRBV18	TGTGCCAGCTCACCATCTGCCAGTACAGATACGCAGTATTTT	CASSPSASTDTQYF
.	15	TRBJ1-4	.	TRBV7-9	TGTGCCAGCAGCTTAGATGGCAGATCTAATGAAAAACTGTTTTTT	CASSLDGRSNEKLFF
.	14	TRBJ1-5	.	TRBV6-1	TGTGCCAGCAGTGAAGCACAGGTTAATCAGCCCCAGCATTTT	CASSEAQVNQPQHF
once	14	TRBJ1-2	.	TRBV11-3	TGTGCCAGCAGTTACCTCCGGGATCAACATGGCTACACCTTC	CASSYLRDQHGYTF
.	15	TRBJ2-3	TRBD1	TRBV7-3	TGTGCCAGCAGCTTAGGACAGGGGCCCACAGATACGCAGTATTTT	CASSLGQGPTDTQYF
.	20	TRBJ2-1	TRBD2	TRBV18	TGTGCCAGCTCACCAATGGTGGTAGCGGGGGGGTCCAGCTCCTACAATGAGCAGTTCTTC	CASSPMVVAGGSSSYNEQFF
.	16	TRBJ2-1	.	TRBV18	TGTGCCAGCTCTAGCCCGGTGAGGGGGACATACAATGAGCAGTTCTTC	CASSSPVRGTYNEQFF
.	16	TRBJ1-2	.	TRBV28	TGTGCCAGCAGTTTACCCCCCAACAAGGGGATCTATGGCTACACCTTC	CASSLPPNKGIYGYTF
.	14	TRBJ2-7	.	TRBV18	TGTGCCAGCTCACCAGCGGGGTCCTCCTACGAGCAGTACTTC	CASSPAGSSYEQYF
.	16	TRBJ2-1	.	TRBV7-9	TGTGCCAGCAGCTCCTACTCTAGCCCCACCTATAATGAGCAGTTCTTC	CASSSYSSPTYNEQFF
few	16	TRBJ1-6	.	TRBV9	TGTGCCAGCAGCGTAGCGGGCGGGTCCTATAATTCACCCCTCCACTTT	CASSVAGGSYNSPLHF
.	18	TRBJ2-1	.	TRBV6-1	TGTGCCAGCAGTGAAGAGGCCTCTAGCGCCAGTCTCTACAATGAGCAGTTCTTC	CASSEEASSASLYNEQFF
.	15	TRBJ1-1	.	TRBV7-9	TGTGCCAGCAGCCTGCAGCTCGGAGCGAACACTGAAGCTTTCTTT	CASSLQLGANTEAFF
.	11	TRBJ2-1	.	TRBV28	TGTGCCAGCAGTTCCCTCAATGAGCAGTTCTTC	CASSSLNEQFF
.	18	TRBJ2-2	TRBD1	TRBV11-3	TGTGCCAGCAGCTTCCAATTTCGGACAGGGAGTGTCACCGGGGAGCTGTTTTTT	CASSFQFRTGSVTGELFF
.	14	TRBJ2-5	TRBD1	TRBV9	TGTGCCAGCAGCTCAGGGACAGAGCAAGAGACCCAGTACTTC	CASSSGTEQETQYF
.	10	TRBJ1-1	.	TRBV20-1	TGCAGTGCTAGAGATACCCGGGCTTTCTTT	CSARDTRAFF
.	15	TRBJ1-2	TRBD1	TRBV7-2	TGTGCCAGCAGCCCCGACAGGGGGCCTAACTATGGCTACACCTTC	CASSPDRGPNYGYTF
.	15	TRBJ1-5	.	TRBV2	TGTGCCAGCAGTGATTCCGGGTTTAGCAATCAGCCCCAGCATTTT	CASSDSGFSNQPQHF
.	17	TRBJ1-2	TRBD1	TRBV3-1/TRBV3-2	TGTGCCAGCAGCCTACGCGCGGGACAGGGATTAGTGGGTGGCTACACCTTC	CASSLRAGQGLVGGYTF
once	14	TRBJ1-1	TRBD1	TRBV15	TGTGCCACCAGCACAGGGGGTCCCTACACTGAAGCTTTCTTT	CATSTGGPYTEAFF
.	14	TRBJ1-5	TRBD1	TRBV2	TGTGCCAGCAGTCAACAGGGGGGGGTTCAGCCCCAGCATTTT	CASSQQGGVQPQHF
.	13	TRBJ2-7	.	TRBV7-2	TGTGCCAGCAGCCATAGACAGAAATACGAGCAGTACTTC	CASSHRQKYEQYF
.	16	TRBJ2-5	TRBD2	TRBV2	TGTGCCAGCAGGGCAGGACTAGGGACCCTAGGCGAGACCCAGTACTTC	CASRAGLGTLGETQYF
.	15	TRBJ2-7	TRBD1	TRBV10-1	TGCGCCAGCAGCCGGGGACAGGGATCTACCTACGAGCAGTACTTC	CASSRGQGSTYEQYF
few	17	TRBJ2-4	TRBD1	TRBV4-1	TGCGCCAGCAGCCAAGAGAGAACGGACAGGCCAGGGAACATTCAGTACTTC	CASSQERTDRPGNIQYF
.	17	TRBJ2-3	.	TRBV19	TGTGCCAGTAGCGACCTCCCTCGGGGTGGAGGGAAAGATACGCAGTATTTT	CASSDLPRGGGKDTQYF
.	15	TRBJ1-4	TRBD1	TRBV5-4	TGTGCCAGCAGCTTGAGGACAGGGGCTAATGAAAAACTGTTTTTT	CASSLRTGANEKLFF
.	13	TRBJ1-2	TRBD1	TRBV12-3/TRBV12-4	TGTGCCAGCAGTCCTCGGACAGGGAATGGCTACACCTTC	CASSPRTGNGYTF
.	13	TRBJ2-5	.	TRBV7-7	TGTGCCAGCAGCTTGGACTATCAAGAGACCCAGTACTTC	CASSLDYQETQYF
.	17	TRBJ1-2	TRBD1	TRBV28	TGTGCCAGCAGTTTATATGGGCAGGGGGCCTGGCACTATGGCTACACCTTC	CASSLYGQGAWHYGYTF
.	16	TRBJ1-6	.	TRBV28	TGTGCCAGCAGTTTTCATGACAGTAATTATAATTCACCCCTCCACTTT	CASSFHDSNYNSPLHF
.	13	TRBJ2-3	.	TRBV7-6	TGTGCCAGCAGCTTATGGGGGCCAGATACGCAGTATTTT	CASSLWGPDTQYF